The 29 T cell receptor beta chains below all came from one sample that was sequenced in a study of T cell repertoires in cytomegalovirus infection. For these receptors, no antigen is known. TCRdb ran MiXCR on the reads and lists one entry per CDR3 protein. This table holds hundreds of thousands of distinct CDR3 sequences, roughly a third found once. This specimen consisted of cultured PBMCs, obtained from culture after CMV antigen stimulation. These receptor sequences come from a human donor in good health (CMV status not recorded). Some clones in this sample may be carry-over from other donors' samples.

This rearrangement joins TRBV19 to TRBJ2-3, with D perhaps assigned TRBD1 or TRBD2 (6 bases each). Looked up from germline, CDR1 is LNHDA and CDR2 is SQIVND (reference sequence). The CDR3 runs to 14 residues. Trimming pared 6 bases from V and 1 base from J, leaving 11 bases between. CDR3 loop: CASRDGGGTDTQYF. The CDR3 DNA follows: TGTGCCAGTAGGGACGGGGGCGGCACAGATACGCAGTATTTT.

The rearrangement joins TRBV5-1 to TRBJ2-2, with a weak D call TRBD2 (5 bases). The germline CDR1 and CDR2 sequences are SGHRS and YFSETQ. This CDR3 spans 15 amino acids. V was trimmed by 2 bases and J by 6 bases, leaving 14 bases between them. This chain's CDR3 is CASSFPSNPAGELFF. Here the CDR3 DNA reads TGCGCCAGCAGCTTTCCTAGCAATCCCGCCGGGGAGCTGTTTTTT.

This clonotype occurred a few times. V and J are TRBV28 and TRBJ2-7, with D possibly being TRBD1 or TRBD2 (5 bases each). Per the germline V gene, CDR1 is MDHEN and CDR2 is SYDVKM. Trimming left V 3 bases short and J 6 bases short, with 15 bases between. The CDR3 spans 14 residues. CDR3 protein: CASSLAGSRGEQYF. In DNA, the CDR3 is TGTGCCAGCAGTTTGGCAGGGAGTCGAGGCGAGCAGTACTTC.

This clonotype was detected only once. The chain employs TRBV19 and TRBJ2-6, with D perhaps matching TRBD2 (7 bases). The CDR3 loop spans 18 amino acids. Germline V CDR1 and CDR2: LNHDA, SQIVND (reference sequence). The ends were cut back, 4 bases at V and 0 bases at J, with 16 bases in the middle. The CDR3 loop is CASSRGGHSTSGANVLTF. In nucleotides, the CDR3 is TGTGCCAGTAGTAGGGGGGGACACTCAACCTCTGGGGCCAACGTCCTGACTTTC.

CDR3 nucleotide sequence: TGTGCCAGCAGCCTACCCCCCAGGGCCACTGTGGTTGAGCAGTTCTTC. Amino acid sequence: CASSLPPRATVVEQFF. The chain carries TRBV7-8 and TRBJ2-1; possibly TRBD1 for D (5 bases). The germline CDR1 and CDR2 sequences are SGHVS and FQNEAQ. CDR3 length: 16 amino acids. V dropped 5 bases and J dropped 9 bases, with 23 bases sitting between them.

This clonotype was picked up a small number of times. The J gene is TRBJ2-1, the V gene TRBV6-2 or TRBV6-3, with 16 nucleotides matching TRBD2. The CDR3 runs to 21 residues. The junction had 17 bases not matched to a gene; V was cut back by 2 bases and J by 7 bases. Germline CDR1 reads MNHEY; CDR2 reads SVGEGT. The CDR3 sequence is CASSYTPGGTSGRAEWNEQFF. Written as DNA, the CDR3 is TGTGCCAGCAGTTACACGCCCGGGGGGACTAGCGGGAGGGCTGAGTGGAATGAGCAGTTCTTC.

V usage is TRBV28 and J usage is TRBJ2-1, with D possibly being TRBD2 (6 bases). Germline V gene lookup returns CDR1 MDHEN and CDR2 SYDVKM. Trimming shortened V by 6 bases and J by 13 bases, and 22 bases separated the two germline ends. This CDR3 contains 14 residues. In nucleotides, the CDR3 is TGTGCCAGCAGCCCCCGGGGGAGCTGGTCCCCCCAGTTCTTC. As protein: CASSPRGSWSPQFF.

The V gene is TRBV12-3 or TRBV12-4, the J gene TRBJ2-5; 7 nucleotides line up with TRBD1. V was pared by 3 bases and J by 0 bases, with 4 bases of the junction left unmatched. The CDR3 is 15 amino acids. Written as DNA, the CDR3 is TGTGCCAGCAGTTTGGGACAGATGTACCAAGAGACCCAGTACTTC. It specifies CASSLGQMYQETQYF.

The chain carries TRBV28 and TRBJ2-2, with 13 bases identical to TRBD2. The length of the CDR3 is 14 residues. With 10 bases clipped from V and 6 bases from J, the junction kept 5 bases outside the gene matches. Germline CDR1 MDHEN, CDR2 SYDVKM. Written as DNA, the CDR3 is TGTGCCATCGCCGGACTAGCGGGAGCCGGGGAGCTGTTTTTT. Translated: CAIAGLAGAGELFF.

The chain links TRBV19 to TRBJ2-4; 9 bases fit TRBD2. The CDR3 runs 16 residues. V lost 3 bases to trimming and J lost 5 bases; unmatched junction nucleotides: 8. Germline V gene sequence: CDR1 LNHDA, CDR2 SQIVND (reference sequence). The CDR3 region is CASSILGIAGENIQYF. The CDR3 nucleotides read TGTGCCAGTAGTATCCTCGGGATAGCGGGAGAAAACATTCAGTACTTC.

A remark on this clonotype: This may be a read error, as it is one base from a much larger clone. The chain joins TRBV7-6 to TRBJ2-1; maybe TRBD2 (6 bases). Trimming took 3 bases from V and 3 from J, leaving 9 bases between them. The CDR3 is 14 residues long. Germline assignment: CDR1 SGHVS and CDR2 FNYEAQ. The CDR3 DNA reads TGTGCCAGCAGCTTTGGCGGGAACTACAATGAGCAGTTCTTC. Its translation is CASSFGGNYNEQFF.

This clonotype came up a few times. The CDR3 nucleotides are TGTGCCAGCTCACTGGGACAGGGATTTACCGGGGAGCTGTTTTTT. This codes for CASSLGQGFTGELFF. The J gene is TRBJ2-2, the V gene TRBV18; 9 bases agree with TRBD1. J gave up 5 bases and V 4 bases, and 5 bases lay outside the gene matches. CDR3 size: 15 residues. Per germline, CDR1 KGHSH and CDR2 LQKENI.

The chain joins TRBV29-1 to TRBJ2-1; D is unresolved. There are 13 residues in the CDR3. Trimming stripped 7 bases from V and 0 bases from J, with 10 bases between. CDR1 is SQVTM and CDR2 is ANQGSEA in the germline V gene. The CDR3 DNA is TGCAGCGGGTCAAGTAGCTCCTACAATGAGCAGTTCTTC. This codes for CSGSSSSYNEQFF.

V and J are TRBV27 and TRBJ2-6; D is unclear. The CDR3 extends over 12 amino acids. V gave up 10 bases and J gave up 2 bases, with 6 bases separating them. CDR1 MNHEY and CDR2 SMNVEV come from the germline V gene (reference sequence). The CDR3 coding sequence is TGTGCCACCCGGACTGGGGCCAACGTCCTGACTTTC. Its protein product is CATRTGANVLTF.

V gene TRBV5-6 combines with J gene TRBJ2-1; either TRBD1 or TRBD2 may fit D (6 bases each). Germline loops: CDR1 SGHDT, CDR2 YYEEEE. The CDR3 covers 16 residues. Trimming left V 0 bases short and J 1 base short, with 11 bases between. CDR3 nucleotide sequence: TGTGCCAGCAGCTTGGGGTGGGGGGCATCCTACAATGAGCAGTTCTTC. Translation gives CASSLGWGASYNEQFF.

This clonotype was counted only a few times. The V and J genes are TRBV20-1 and TRBJ2-3; D is ambiguous. Germline V gene sequence: CDR1 DFQATT, CDR2 SNEGSKA (reference sequence). This CDR3 is built from 16 residues. V shed 3 bases and J shed 3 bases, with 19 bases lying between them. For the CDR3, the DNA is TGCAGTGCTAGGTTCCCTAGTGGGGTTAGGACAGATACGCAGTATTTT. Translation gives CSARFPSGVRTDTQYF.

V and J are TRBV4-1 and TRBJ1-5; D remains unclear. The CDR3 consists of 17 residues. Trimming pared 1 base from V and 0 bases from J, leaving 13 bases between. Per germline, CDR1 MGHRA and CDR2 YSYEKL. The CDR3 spells CASSQGTRTGSNQPQHF. DNA for the CDR3: TGCGCCAGCAGCCAAGGGACTCGGACGGGTAGCAATCAGCCCCAGCATTTT.

The table lists this clonotype with a few counts. The genes are TRBV7-8 and TRBJ2-3; the D gene is possibly TRBD2 (6 bases). CDR3 length equals 16 residues. Trimming took off 1 base at V and 1 base at J, with 12 bases between the two ends. CDR1 SGHVS and CDR2 FQNEAQ come from the germline V gene. CDR3 nucleotides: TGTGCCAGCAGCTTAGAACGGGCTAGCGGCACAGATACGCAGTATTTT. This gives the protein CASSLERASGTDTQYF.

This clonotype was counted at least ten times. This chain joins TRBV7-2 and TRBJ2-5, with TRBD2 as a possible D gene (5 bases). The CDR3 totals 17 residues. With 3 bases removed from V and 3 bases from J, the gap between germline ends came to 20 bases. Per germline, CDR1 SGHTA and CDR2 FQGNSA. The CDR3 DNA sequence: TGTGCCAGCAGCTTCGATCTAGCTTTGCGGCGTAAAGAGACCCAGTACTTC. This codes for CASSFDLALRRKETQYF.

This clonotype was detected a few times. The chain employs TRBV12-3 or TRBV12-4 and TRBJ1-1; D is undetermined. The CDR3 has 14 residues. Trimming cost V 1 base and J 1 base, with 7 bases left between them. The CDR3 is CASSLDSQNTEAFF. The CDR3 nucleotides are TGTGCCAGCAGTTTAGACAGTCAGAACACTGAAGCTTTCTTT.

The V gene is TRBV20-1, the J gene TRBJ2-7; 8 bases are shared with TRBD1. Germline-derived CDR1 and CDR2 are DFQATT and SNEGSKA (reference sequence). This CDR3 has 15 amino acids. With V trimmed by 0 bases and J by 3 bases, 7 bases remained unmatched. The CDR3 nucleotides are TGCAGTGCTAGAGAAAAGACAGGGGCAGGCTACGAGCAGTACTTC. Residues: CSAREKTGAGYEQYF.

V gene TRBV18 combines with J gene TRBJ2-5; the D is unclear. Trimming took 4 bases from V and 3 from J, leaving 6 bases between them. The CDR3 extends over 12 amino acids. Germline CDR1 KGHSH, CDR2 LQKENI. CDR3 sequence reads: CASSQPKETQYF. In nucleotides, the CDR3 is TGTGCCAGCTCACAGCCGAAAGAGACCCAGTACTTC.

This clonotype was seen ten or more times. The chain employs TRBV7-2 and TRBJ1-5, with 8 positions matching TRBD1. The CDR3 contains 16 residues. The germline gives CDR1 SGHTA, CDR2 FQGNSA. J gave up 1 base and V 2 bases, and 4 bases lay outside the gene matches. This CDR3 is CASSLFRDRSNQPQHF. CDR3 DNA: TGTGCCAGCAGCTTATTTCGGGACAGGAGCAATCAGCCCCAGCATTTT.

The chain has TRBV7-2 and TRBJ2-5; the D gene is possibly TRBD2 (7 bases). The CDR3 loop spans 14 amino acids. The ends were cut back, 5 bases at V and 4 bases at J, with 14 bases in the middle. The V gene's germline CDR1 is SGHTA and CDR2 FQGNSA. The CDR3 spells CASSPRAGAETQYF. In DNA, the CDR3 is TGTGCCAGCAGCCCCCGCGCGGGGGCAGAGACCCAGTACTTC.

This clonotype was detected a few times. The V and J genes are TRBV7-9 and TRBJ1-1, with D perhaps TRBD1 (5 bases). The CDR3 contains 15 residues. Germline-derived CDR1 and CDR2 are SEHNR and FQNEAQ (reference sequence). Trimming cost V 5 bases and J 1 base, with 14 bases left between them. The CDR3 here is CASSHQGGGNTEAFF. The CDR3 region has the DNA TGTGCCAGCAGCCATCAGGGAGGAGGGAACACTGAAGCTTTCTTT.

The chain recombines TRBV11-3 with TRBJ2-1; 11 bases line up with TRBD2. This CDR3 spans 16 amino acids. Germline lookup yields CDR1 SGHNT and CDR2 YENEEA. V was pared by 0 bases and J by 7 bases, with 5 bases of the junction left unmatched. In DNA, the CDR3 is TGTGCCAGCAGCTTAGATATGATAGCGGGAGGGAATGAGCAGTTCTTC. It yields the protein CASSLDMIAGGNEQFF.

This clonotype was counted ten times or more. The V and J genes are TRBV7-2 and TRBJ2-5; TRBD1 is a possible D gene (5 bases). CDR3 size: 13 residues. Trimming shortened V by 7 bases and J by 1 base, and 10 bases separated the two germline ends. The V gene's germline CDR1 is SGHTA and CDR2 FQGNSA. The CDR3: CASNRRSQETQYF. As DNA, the CDR3 is TGTGCCAGCAACAGGCGAAGCCAAGAGACCCAGTACTTC.

V and J are TRBV4-3 and TRBJ2-1; TRBD2 matches 11 bases. This CDR3 spans 16 amino acids. The germline CDR1 and CDR2 sequences are LGHNA and YSLEER. J was trimmed by 7 bases and V by 1 base; bases with no gene match: 6. CDR3 region: CASSQGASGRLNEQFF. CDR3 in DNA: TGCGCCAGCAGCCAAGGGGCTAGCGGGAGGTTGAATGAGCAGTTCTTC.

The genes are TRBV15 and TRBJ1-2; D unclear. Per the germline V gene, CDR1 is LNHNV and CDR2 is YYDKDF (reference sequence). The CDR3 is 15 residues long. V lost 0 bases and J lost 8, with 16 bases in between. CDR3: CATSRDSGVLLGYTF. The CDR3 coding sequence is TGTGCCACCAGCAGAGATTCCGGGGTGTTACTAGGCTACACCTTC.